The subject of this entry is one T cell receptor beta chain. This CDR3 comprises 13 residues. Germline V gene data show CDR1 as SQVTM and CDR2 as ANQGSEA. V was cut by 6 bases and J by 1 base, with 10 bases left in between. The sample comes from a study of blood T cell repertoires in COVID-19. Study details: The cDNA or gDNA used as material had been derived from T cells, B-cell-depleted T cells, or PBMCs.

As processed by the authors: Amplified reference gene primers provided the basis for estimating nucleated cell counts. The method was immunoSEQ multiplex PCR; TCRdb's version includes in-frame clones alone and lacks a portion of them. Clonal size and the V and J genes are those of that table, whereas D and trimming came from the DNA. The sample has tens of thousands of clones; roughly 90% are singletons. V is TRBV29-1 and J is TRBJ1-5; maybe TRBD1 (6 bases). This clonotype originated in a woman older than 75 with acute or convalescent COVID-19. Sequenced sample: peripheral blood. The CDR3 nucleotides read TGCAGCGTGGCTGGACAGAGCAATCAGCCCCAGCATTTT. This translates into CSVAGQSNQPQHF.